The present TCR beta chain was sequenced within a study of identical twins. Study conclusions and caveats: Memory repertoires lacked the insertion deficit that abundant cord blood beta clonotypes showed. The same donors were not followed; conclusions instead depended on cross-sectional statistical analysis.

This clonotype was picked up many times. Its specificity is unknown. Carrying unique molecular identifiers, the cDNA also gained a universal primer site through template switching. TCRdb re-called the 5' RACE reads with MiXCR, one entry per CDR3 protein. The table includes a few hundred thousand distinct CDR3 sequences, about 10% detected once. The CDR3 covers 15 residues. V was clipped by 7 bases and J by 5 bases, with 20 bases between them. Germline assignment: CDR1 MNHNS and CDR2 SASEGT. The sequenced material came from memory T cells sorted from blood. The TCR was taken from a man in his fifties or sixties in good health. The chain joins TRBV6-1 to TRBJ1-2; tentatively, D is TRBD1 (6 bases). The CDR3 bases are TGTGCCAGCAAAACGCGGACAGCCTCCCCTTATGGCTACACCTTC. It codes for CASKTRTASPYGYTF.